What follows are 32 T cell receptor beta chains derived from one specimen sequenced in a study of cytomegalovirus exposure and HLA in healthy donors. The PCR contained 60 Vbeta and 13 Jbeta primers. The table came from immunoSEQ multiplex PCR; TCRdb's copy has only in-frame clones and leaves some out. Of roughly 120,000 clones listed, under 90% are singletons. Sequencing input: PBMCs. These receptors came from a middle-aged woman in good health and CMV-seronegative.

This chain links TRBV25-1 with TRBJ1-6; 8 nucleotides align to TRBD1. Germline V lookup: CDR1 MGHDK, CDR2 SYGVNS. The CDR3 totals 14 residues. Losses at the gene ends were 6 bases for V and 7 bases for J; bases not matched to a gene: 5. In DNA, the CDR3 is TGTGCCAGCAGAATCCGGGACAGGAATTCACCCCTCCACTTT. Translated: CASRIRDRNSPLHF. Combining the CDR3 with reference TRBV25-1 and TRBJ1-6 gives the whole variable domain EADIYQTPRYLVIGTGKKITLECSQTMGHDKMYWYQQDPGMELHLIHYSYGVNSTEKGDLSSESTVSRIRTEHFPLTLESARPSHTSQYLCASRIRDRNSPLHFGNGTRLTVT.

This chain links TRBV28 with TRBJ2-7; possible D gene TRBD1, 5 bases. The CDR3 spans 15 residues. CDR1 and CDR2 (germline): MDHEN, SYDVKM. Trimming pared 1 base from V and 1 base from J, leaving 11 bases between. The CDR3: CASSLLAGLSYEQYF. In nucleotides, the CDR3 is TGTGCCAGCAGTTTATTGGCAGGGTTATCCTACGAGCAGTACTTC. The whole variable domain, remainder taken from reference TRBV28 and TRBJ2-7, is DVKVTQSSRYLVKRTGEKVFLECVQDMDHENMFWYRQDPGLGLRLIYFSYDVKMKEKGDIPEGYSVSREKKERFSLILESASTNQTSMYLCASSLLAGLSYEQYFGPGTRLTVT.

This clone has only one observation. The V call is TRBV30, the J call TRBJ2-7; the D gene is possibly TRBD2 (5 bases). The ends were cut back, 1 base at V and 11 bases at J, with 15 bases in the middle. Germline V gene sequence: CDR1 GTSNPN, CDR2 SVGIG (reference sequence). This CDR3 is built from 12 residues. The CDR3 here is CAWSGRYHGEYF. DNA for the CDR3: TGTGCCTGGAGTGGGAGGTACCATGGGGAGTACTTC.

V and J are TRBV6-1 and TRBJ1-1; D unresolved. The CDR3 covers 15 residues. Deletions cut 2 bases from V and 0 bases from J, with 10 bases between. Germline CDR1 MNHNS, CDR2 SASEGT. This chain's CDR3 is CASSEIRLLNTEAFF. The CDR3 DNA reads as TGTGCCAGCAGTGAAATAAGACTCCTGAACACTGAAGCTTTCTTT.

The rearrangement links TRBV7-2 to TRBJ2-7; D might be TRBD2 (6 bases). V was shortened by 4 bases and J by 4 bases, with 11 bases between the two germline ends. Germline loops: CDR1 SGHTA, CDR2 FQGNSA. The CDR3 runs 13 residues. Here the CDR3 reads CASSSMEGYEQYF. For the CDR3, the DNA is TGTGCCAGCAGCTCGATGGAGGGGTACGAGCAGTACTTC. Filled out from reference TRBV7-2 and TRBJ2-7, the complete variable domain reads GAGVSQSPSNKVTEKGKDVELRCDPISGHTALYWYRQSLGQGLEFLIYFQGNSAPDKSGLPSDRFSAERTGGSVSTLTIQRTQQEDSAVYLCASSSMEGYEQYFGPGTRLTVT.

The V call is TRBV4-1, the J call TRBJ2-7; 9 bases agree with TRBD2. After removal of 1 base from V and 2 bases from J, the junction contained 3 bases not matched to a gene. The V gene's germline CDR1 is MGHRA and CDR2 YSYEKL. This CDR3 spans 15 amino acids. This CDR3 is CASSQVGGGAYEQYF. DNA of the CDR3: TGCGCCAGCAGCCAAGTCGGCGGGGGGGCCTACGAGCAGTACTTC.

The V and J genes are TRBV12-5 and TRBJ2-2; TRBD2 matches at 12 bases. Germline CDR1 reads LGHNT; CDR2 reads FRNRAP. V was pared by 5 bases and J by 12 bases, with 13 bases of the junction left unmatched. There are 16 residues in the CDR3. In DNA form, the CDR3 reads TGTGCTAGTGGTCCAGGGACTAGCGGGTCCTTAGGAAAGCTGTTTTTT. As protein: CASGPGTSGSLGKLFF.

The gene calls are TRBV7-2 and TRBJ2-3, with D hard to call. The V gene's germline CDR1 is SGHTA and CDR2 FQGNSA. This CDR3 is 12 amino acids long. V shed 5 bases and J shed 0 bases, with 3 bases lying between them. In nucleotides, the CDR3 is TGTGCCAGCAGCCTGAGCACAGATACGCAGTATTTT. It is translated as CASSLSTDTQYF.

The chain couples TRBV23-1 to TRBJ2-7; D is ambiguous. TRBV23-1 is labeled an ORF, and its function is uncertain. V was shortened by 0 bases and J by 2 bases, with 8 bases between the two germline ends. The CDR3 loop spans 14 amino acids. The CDR3 is CASSQSATAYEQYF. DNA of the CDR3: TGCGCCAGCAGTCAATCTGCCACAGCCTACGAGCAGTACTTC.

V is TRBV27 and J is TRBJ1-2; 7 nucleotides agree with TRBD1. CDR3 length: 12 residues. V gave up 4 bases and J gave up 8 bases; unmatched junction bases: 4. Germline V gene sequence: CDR1 MNHEY, CDR2 SMNVEV (reference sequence). In nucleotides, the CDR3 is TGTGCCAGCAGTTCAAACAGGGGAGGCTACACCTTC. Its protein product is CASSSNRGGYTF.

V and J are TRBV5-1 and TRBJ2-5; 10 bases fit TRBD2. Germline V CDR1 and CDR2: SGHRS, YFSETQ. This CDR3 is 14 amino acids long. With V trimmed by 4 bases and J by 4 bases, 4 bases remained unmatched. CDR3: CASSLQRGGETQYF. CDR3 bases: TGCGCCAGCAGCCTCCAGCGGGGGGGAGAGACCCAGTACTTC. The full variable domain, its missing parts supplied by reference TRBV5-1 and TRBJ2-5, is KAGVTQTPRYLIKTRGQQVTLSCSPISGHRSVSWYQQTPGQGLQFLFEYFSETQRNKGNFPGRFSGRQFSNSRSEMNVSTLELGDSALYLCASSLQRGGETQYFGPGTRLLVL.

V usage is TRBV7-3 and J usage is TRBJ2-2; a weak D match, TRBD1 (5 bases). CDR1 SGHTA and CDR2 FQGTGA come from the germline V gene. The CDR3 contains 11 residues. V lost 8 bases and J 4 bases, leaving 5 bases between the germline ends. The CDR3 here is CASQGTGELFF. The CDR3 nucleotides read TGTGCCAGCCAGGGCACCGGGGAGCTGTTTTTT.

CDR3 amino acids: CASSRLAEGAIDEQYF. The CDR3 DNA is TGTGCCAGCAGCCGACTAGCGGAGGGGGCCATTGACGAGCAGTACTTC. The chain joins TRBV7-9 to TRBJ2-5, with 9 nucleotides matching TRBD2. The end of the DNA aligns better with TRBJ2-7, so the J call may be wrong. The CDR3 is made up of 16 amino acids. Per the germline V gene, CDR1 is SEHNR and CDR2 is FQNEAQ (reference sequence).

The chain links TRBV7-2 to TRBJ2-5; weak D call: TRBD1 (6 bases). V was clipped by 5 bases and J by 1 base, with 20 bases between them. Germline CDR1 and CDR2: SGHTA and FQGNSA. The CDR3 consists of 17 residues. This CDR3 is CASSPQGPTLPQETQYF. The CDR3 bases are TGTGCCAGCAGCCCTCAGGGGCCAACCTTACCCCAAGAGACCCAGTACTTC. The whole variable domain, remainder taken from reference TRBV7-2 and TRBJ2-5, is GAGVSQSPSNKVTEKGKDVELRCDPISGHTALYWYRQSLGQGLEFLIYFQGNSAPDKSGLPSDRFSAERTGGSVSTLTIQRTQQEDSAVYLCASSPQGPTLPQETQYFGPGTRLLVL.

The gene calls are TRBV7-9 and TRBJ2-1; the match to TRBD2 covers 12 bases. Germline loops: CDR1 SEHNR, CDR2 FQNEAQ (reference sequence). V lost 7 bases, J lost 5 bases, and 9 bases stayed unmatched. The length of the CDR3 is 16 residues. This CDR3 is CASKTGLAGTNNEQFF. CDR3 in DNA: TGTGCCAGCAAGACGGGACTAGCGGGCACCAACAATGAGCAGTTCTTC.

V and J are TRBV27 and TRBJ2-7; D uncertain. V was pared by 5 bases and J by 2 bases, with 16 bases between. Germline CDR1 and CDR2: MNHEY and SMNVEV (reference sequence). This CDR3 comprises 15 residues. CDR3 DNA: TGTGCCAGCAGTAGATATTACGGTACCCCCTACGAGCAGTACTTC. It codes for CASSRYYGTPYEQYF.

A single count supports this clone. This chain uses TRBV29-1 with TRBJ2-2; D not resolved. The CDR3 sequence is 11 residues long. CDR1 SQVTM and CDR2 ANQGSEA come from the germline V gene. V was shortened by 6 bases and J by 3 bases, with 5 bases between the two germline ends. Here the CDR3 reads CSVGDTGELFF. CDR3 nucleotides: TGCAGCGTCGGAGACACCGGGGAGCTGTTTTTT.

The chain links TRBV28 to TRBJ1-1, with 9 bases fitting TRBD1. Germline CDR1 MDHEN, CDR2 SYDVKM. Trimming cost V 4 bases and J 4 bases; bases outside gene matches: 10. This CDR3 comprises 16 residues. The CDR3 nucleotides read TGTGCCAGCAGTTCGGGACCCCGGGACAGGGTCACTGAAGCTTTCTTT. Its translation is CASSSGPRDRVTEAFF.

J is TRBJ1-2 and V is TRBV4-1; TRBD1 is a possible D gene (5 bases). Trimming shortened V by 3 bases and J by 2 bases, and 13 bases separated the two germline ends. The germline gives CDR1 MGHRA, CDR2 YSYEKL. The CDR3 consists of 15 residues. The CDR3 reads CASSHPLGGNYGYTF. CDR3 in DNA: TGCGCCAGCAGCCATCCTCTTGGGGGGAACTATGGCTACACCTTC.

This rearrangement joins TRBV6-5 to TRBJ2-7; tentative D call: TRBD2 (6 bases). This CDR3 region has 15 residues. The germline V gene has CDR1 MNHEY and CDR2 SVGAGI. V lost 2 bases to trimming and J lost 4 bases, with 15 bases between them. The CDR3 spells CASSYQAAGKYEQYF. The CDR3 DNA reads as TGTGCCAGCAGTTACCAGGCCGCGGGAAAATACGAGCAGTACTTC.

In regard to this clone: Other DNA sequences in this specimen translate into the identical CDR3. The V gene is TRBV5-1, the J gene TRBJ1-1; weak D call: TRBD1 (5 bases). Germline CDR1 and CDR2: SGHRS and YFSETQ. This CDR3 contains 13 residues. V gave up 2 bases and J gave up 3 bases, with 8 bases separating them. The CDR3: CASSFDSYTEAFF. CDR3 DNA sequence: TGCGCCAGCAGCTTCGACAGTTACACTGAAGCTTTCTTT.

This clone was counted once. V and J are TRBV30 and TRBJ2-3; TRBD2 might be the D (6 bases). V shed 5 bases and J shed 1 base, with 10 bases lying between them. CDR3 size: 13 residues. CDR1 GTSNPN and CDR2 SVGIG come from the germline V gene (reference sequence). The CDR3: CAWAAGRTDTQYF. For the CDR3, the DNA is TGTGCCTGGGCGGCGGGGCGCACAGATACGCAGTATTTT.

This chain joins TRBV30 and TRBJ1-2; D not certain. The V gene's germline CDR1 is GTSNPN and CDR2 SVGIG (reference sequence). Trimming took 0 bases from V and 0 from J, leaving 11 bases between them. This CDR3 has 15 amino acids. The CDR3 loop is CAWSVLLSSNYGYTF. The DNA for the CDR3 is TGTGCCTGGAGTGTCCTTTTATCCTCTAACTATGGCTACACCTTC.

For this clone: The junction does not match germline at one end; this may be a read error. J is TRBJ2-1 and V is TRBV7-3; TRBD2 aligns across 8 bases. The V gene's germline CDR1 is SGHTA and CDR2 FQGTGA. CDR3 length: 16 amino acids. The CDR3 DNA reads as TGTTCCAGCAGCTTAAGCGCAGGGGCGGGAGGCAATGAGCAGTTCTTC. It codes for CSSSLSAGAGGNEQFF.

This rearrangement joins TRBV10-3 to TRBJ2-1; possibly TRBD2 for D (5 bases). Germline CDR1 is ENHRY and CDR2 is SYGVKD. CDR3 length equals 11 residues. The ends were cut back, 8 bases at V and 8 bases at J, with 10 bases in the middle. CDR3 nucleotide sequence: TGTGCCATCGGTCGGGGTTATGAGCAGTTCTTC. This encodes CAIGRGYEQFF.

The chain links TRBV7-9 to TRBJ2-2; 7 nucleotides match TRBD1. CDR1 and CDR2 from the germline V gene are SEHNR and FQNEAQ (reference sequence). The CDR3 contains 18 residues. The trim removed 5 bases at V and 1 base at J, leaving 13 bases unmatched. The CDR3 here is CASSQTKGRGMNTGELFF. The DNA of the CDR3 is TGTGCCAGCAGCCAAACCAAGGGCAGGGGGATGAACACCGGGGAGCTGTTTTTT.

The chain carries TRBV4-2 and TRBJ1-2; D perhaps matches TRBD1 (6 bases). Trimming removed 0 bases at V and 4 bases at J, with 15 bases between. Germline lookup yields CDR1 LGHNA and CDR2 YNFKEQ. CDR3 length: 16 amino acids. The CDR3 loop reads CASSQEQGAPSYGYTF. The CDR3 nucleotides are TGTGCCAGCAGCCAAGAACAGGGCGCGCCCAGCTATGGCTACACCTTC.

In its sample, this clone was seen a few times. A much larger clonotype is one base distant, so this may be a read error. The gene calls are TRBV7-9 and TRBJ2-7; 11 bases align to TRBD2. Germline-derived CDR1 and CDR2 are SEHNR and FQNEAQ (reference sequence). This CDR3 has 17 residues. The CDR3 bases are TGTTCCAGCAGCCATCTAGCGGGAGGCCTCCTCTCCTACGAGCAGTACTTC. Translating gives CSSSHLAGGLLSYEQYF.

The chain recombines TRBV5-4 with TRBJ2-6; a possible D gene is TRBD2 (5 bases). The CDR3 consists of 15 residues. The germline gives CDR1 SGHNT, CDR2 YYREEE (reference sequence). V gave up 5 bases and J gave up 0 bases, with 9 bases separating them. CDR3 sequence reads: CASRSAGSGANVLTF. The CDR3 DNA is TGTGCCAGCAGGTCGGCGGGCTCTGGGGCCAACGTCCTGACTTTC.

The chain carries TRBV11-2 and TRBJ1-3, with TRBD1 identical over 8 bases. The junction had 7 bases not matched to a gene; V was cut back by 3 bases and J by 0 bases. Germline CDR1 SGHAT, CDR2 FQNNGV. The CDR3 sequence is 17 residues long. The DNA for the CDR3 is TGTGCCAGCAGCTTGGGCAGGGGGCTTAACTCTGGAAACACCATATATTTT. Residues: CASSLGRGLNSGNTIYF.

The rearrangement joins TRBV28 to TRBJ2-1, with a possible D match to TRBD1 (5 bases). Germline V gene sequence: CDR1 MDHEN, CDR2 SYDVKM. The V and J ends lost 3 bases and 1 base respectively, with 7 bases between them. This CDR3 region has 14 residues. The CDR3 region has the DNA TGTGCCAGCAGTTTGCGGACATCCTACAATGAGCAGTTCTTC. Amino acid sequence: CASSLRTSYNEQFF.

The chain uses TRBV19 and TRBJ2-3, with D maybe TRBD2 (5 bases). The CDR3 contains 16 residues. The V gene lost 6 bases and the J gene lost 0 bases, with 16 bases spanning the gap. The germline CDR1 and CDR2 sequences are LNHDA and SQIVND (reference sequence). The CDR3 DNA reads as TGTGCCAGTAGGGTTAGCGTAACGTTTAGCACAGATACGCAGTATTTT. It specifies CASRVSVTFSTDTQYF.